This section outlines one TCR beta chain sequence together with its context. The record originates from a study of blood T cell repertoires in COVID-19. Study details: Sources were T cells, B-cell-depleted T cells, or PBMCs; the material itself was cDNA or gDNA.

Sequencing used immunoSEQ multiplex PCR; TCRdb keeps in-frame clones, though not all of them. The repertoire holds some 150,000 clones, roughly 89% seen once, with under 5% in the top ten. V shed 0 bases and J shed 6 bases, with 15 bases lying between them. CDR1 and CDR2 (germline): LGHDT, YNNKEL (reference sequence). The CDR3 totals 17 residues. Sequenced input: peripheral blood. The chain is built from TRBV3-1 (or the pseudogene TRBV3-2) and TRBJ1-6, with no clear D. The receptor was derived from a woman aged 55-75 years who had recovered from COVID-19. The CDR3 DNA follows: TGTGCCAGCAGCCAAGATCCGAGGAACTTGCGTAATTCACCCCTCCACTTT. Protein sequence: CASSQDPRNLRNSPLHF.